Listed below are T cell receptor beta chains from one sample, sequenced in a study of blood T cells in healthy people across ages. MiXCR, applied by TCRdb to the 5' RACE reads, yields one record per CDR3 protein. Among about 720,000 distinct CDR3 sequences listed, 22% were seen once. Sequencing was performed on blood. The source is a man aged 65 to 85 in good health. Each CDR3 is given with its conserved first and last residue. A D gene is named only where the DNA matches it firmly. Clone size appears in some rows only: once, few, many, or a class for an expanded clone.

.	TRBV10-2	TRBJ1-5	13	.	TGCGCCAGCAGTGAGATACGGAATCAGCCCCAGCATTTT	CASSEIRNQPQHF
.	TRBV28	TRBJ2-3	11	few	TGTGCCGCGGAGGGAGGCCCTAGGCAGTATTTT	CAAEGGPRQYF
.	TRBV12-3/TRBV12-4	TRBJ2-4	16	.	TGTGCCAGCAGTTTAGAGCGGTCTAGCCAAGGAAACATTCAGTACTTC	CASSLERSSQGNIQYF
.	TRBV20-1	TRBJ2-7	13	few	TGCAGTCCGACGGGGGCTGGCTCCTACGAGCAGTACTTC	CSPTGAGSYEQYF
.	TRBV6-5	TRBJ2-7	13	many	TGTGCCAGCAGTTACACAGCCTCCTACGAGCAGTACTTC	CASSYTASYEQYF
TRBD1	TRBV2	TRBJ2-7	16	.	TGTGCCAGCAGTGAATTTGTGGGACAGTTGTCCTACGAGCAGTACTTC	CASSEFVGQLSYEQYF
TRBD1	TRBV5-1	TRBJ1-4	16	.	TGCGCCAGCAGTCCCGAGGGCAGGGGGGATATGGAAAAACTGTTTTTT	CASSPEGRGDMEKLFF
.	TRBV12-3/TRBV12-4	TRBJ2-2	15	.	TGTGCCAGCAGTCGACAGGGAGGATTTACCGGGGAGCTGTTTTTT	CASSRQGGFTGELFF
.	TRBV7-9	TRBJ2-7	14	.	TGTGCCAGCAGCCCCAGGGTATTCTCCTACGAGCAGTACTTC	CASSPRVFSYEQYF
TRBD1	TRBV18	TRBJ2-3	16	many	TGTGCCAGCTCACCGACGACAGGGGGTGTAGCAGATACGCAGTATTTT	CASSPTTGGVADTQYF
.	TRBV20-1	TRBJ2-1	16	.	TGCAGTGCTGCCGGGACAAACGTGAGCTCCTACAATGAGCAGTTCTTC	CSAAGTNVSSYNEQFF
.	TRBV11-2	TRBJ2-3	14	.	TGTGCCAGCAGCTTACAGGGATTCGGGGATACGCAGTATTTT	CASSLQGFGDTQYF
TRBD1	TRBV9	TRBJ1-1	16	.	TGTGCCAGCAGCGTAGTTGCCCGAGGGGGCAGAACTGAAGCTTTCTTT	CASSVVARGGRTEAFF
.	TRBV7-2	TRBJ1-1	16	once	TGTGCCAGCAGCTTAGAAAGAACAACACTGAACACTGAAGCTTTCTTT	CASSLERTTLNTEAFF
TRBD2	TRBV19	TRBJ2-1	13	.	TGTGCCAGTAGCCTTGGACTAGTGGGTGAGCAGTTCTTC	CASSLGLVGEQFF
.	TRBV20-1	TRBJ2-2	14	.	TGCAGTTACACAGGGCCCGGGAACACCGGGGAGCTGTTTTTT	CSYTGPGNTGELFF
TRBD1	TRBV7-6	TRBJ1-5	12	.	TGTGCCAGCAGCTTAGAGGGACAGGTCAGGGATTTT	CASSLEGQVRDF
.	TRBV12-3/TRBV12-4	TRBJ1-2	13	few	TGTGCCAGCAGTTTGCCTCTTAACTATGGCTACACCTTC	CASSLPLNYGYTF
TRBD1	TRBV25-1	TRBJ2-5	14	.	TGTGCCAGCAGTGACACGACAGGGAAAGAGACCCAGTACTTC	CASSDTTGKETQYF
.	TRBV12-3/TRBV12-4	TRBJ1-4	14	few	TGTGCCAGCAGTTTACTAGGGTCGGGTGAAAAACTGTTTTTT	CASSLLGSGEKLFF
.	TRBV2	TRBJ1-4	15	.	TGTGCCAGCATGCTCCCGGGGGCGGGTAATGAAAAACTGTTTTTT	CASMLPGAGNEKLFF
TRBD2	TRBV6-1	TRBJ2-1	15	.	TGTGCCAGCCGGCGGACTAGCGGGGGGGCCCATGAGCAGTTCTTC	CASRRTSGGAHEQFF
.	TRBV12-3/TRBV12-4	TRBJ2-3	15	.	TGTGCCAGCACACCTCGGGGTAGCGCTACAGATACGCAGTATTTT	CASTPRGSATDTQYF
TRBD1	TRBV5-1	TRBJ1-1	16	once	TGCGCCAGCAGCTCACAGGACAGGGGGCTAGGTACTGAAGCTTTCTTT	CASSSQDRGLGTEAFF
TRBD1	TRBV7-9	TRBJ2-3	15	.	TGTGCCAGCAGCTTAGCAGGGACAGTTACAGATACGCAGTATTTT	CASSLAGTVTDTQYF
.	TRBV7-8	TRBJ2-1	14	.	TGTGCCAGCAGCTTAGGCGCGACCAAGGGACCGCAGTTCTTC	CASSLGATKGPQFF
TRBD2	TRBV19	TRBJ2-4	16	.	TGTGCCAGTAGTATGAATTTCGACTACGGGAGGGACATTCAGTACTTC	CASSMNFDYGRDIQYF
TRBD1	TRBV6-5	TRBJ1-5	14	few	TGTGCCAGCAGCCCCGGGACAGGTACCTCGCCCCAGCATTTT	CASSPGTGTSPQHF
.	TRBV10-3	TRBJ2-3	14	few	TGTGCCATCAGCCTGGACGGCAGCACAGATACGCAGTATTTT	CAISLDGSTDTQYF
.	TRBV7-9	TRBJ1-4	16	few	TGTGCCAGCAGCCAGGGACAAAATCCCTCTAATGAAAAACTGTTTTTT	CASSQGQNPSNEKLFF
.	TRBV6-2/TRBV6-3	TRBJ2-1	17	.	TGTGCCAGCAGTTACCAACCGCCGGGACGGGGTGTGCATGAGCAGTTCTTC	CASSYQPPGRGVHEQFF
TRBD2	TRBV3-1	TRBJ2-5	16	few	TGTGCCAGCAGCCGGACTAGCGGGGGGCCTCAAGAGACCCAGTACTTC	CASSRTSGGPQETQYF
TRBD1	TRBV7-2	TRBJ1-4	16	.	TGTGCCAGCGGCCGACAGGGGGGGGCAACTAATGAAAAACTGTTTTTT	CASGRQGGATNEKLFF
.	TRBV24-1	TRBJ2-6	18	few	TGTGCCACCAGTGATCAAAGGGGGAGACCTTCTGGGGCCAACGTCCTGACTTTC	CATSDQRGRPSGANVLTF
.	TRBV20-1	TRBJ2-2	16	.	TGCAGTGGCCTGCACCGGGGCACCATGAACACCGGGGAGCTGTTTTTT	CSGLHRGTMNTGELFF
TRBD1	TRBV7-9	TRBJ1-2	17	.	TGTGCCAGCAGCTTAGCTTCTATGTCACAGGGGAGCTATGGCTACACCTTC	CASSLASMSQGSYGYTF
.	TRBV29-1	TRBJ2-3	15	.	TGCAGCGCCACGATATGGTGGGAGGGCACAGATACGCAGTATTTT	CSATIWWEGTDTQYF
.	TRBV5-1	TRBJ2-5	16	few	TGCGCCAGCAGCTTGGCCTCCCTAGCAGGCCAAGAGACCCAGTACTTC	CASSLASLAGQETQYF
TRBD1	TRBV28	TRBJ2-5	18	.	TGTGCCAGCAGTTTATACAGGGGAGTCAGGTTGAGCCAAGAGACCCAGTACTTC	CASSLYRGVRLSQETQYF
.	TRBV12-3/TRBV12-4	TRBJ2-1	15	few	TGTGCCAGCAGTCTCCGGGACCCCAGGGGCAATGAGCAGTTCTTC	CASSLRDPRGNEQFF
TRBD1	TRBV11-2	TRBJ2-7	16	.	TGTGCCAGCAGCTTACAGGGGACAGGGATATACTACGAGCAGTACTTC	CASSLQGTGIYYEQYF
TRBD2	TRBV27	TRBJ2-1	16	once	TGTGCCAGCAGTTTATCCCGGTTAGCGGGAGAGGGTGAGCAGTTCTTC	CASSLSRLAGEGEQFF
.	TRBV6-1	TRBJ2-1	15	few	TGTGCCAGCAGTGAGGTTCGGGGATCCTACAATGAGCAGTTCTTC	CASSEVRGSYNEQFF
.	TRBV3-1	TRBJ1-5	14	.	TGTGCCAGCAGCCACAGGGGTGGCAATCAGCCCCAGCATTTT	CASSHRGGNQPQHF
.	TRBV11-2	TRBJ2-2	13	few	TGTGCCAGCAGCTTACTTAGCGGCGGGGAGCTGTTTTTT	CASSLLSGGELFF
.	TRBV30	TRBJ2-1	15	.	TGTGCCTGGAGTGAGGCCCCAACGTCCTACAATGAGCAGTTCTTC	CAWSEAPTSYNEQFF
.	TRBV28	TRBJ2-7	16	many	TGTGCCAGCAGTTTCACCTTGGCTCACCTCTCCTACGAGCAGTACTTC	CASSFTLAHLSYEQYF
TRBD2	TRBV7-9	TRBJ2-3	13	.	TGTGCCAGCAGCAAGCTAGCGGGAGATACGCAGTATTTT	CASSKLAGDTQYF
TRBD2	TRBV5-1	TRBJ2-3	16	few	TGCGCCAGCAGCCCGACTAGCGGGGGAGGCACAGATACGCAGTATTTT	CASSPTSGGGTDTQYF
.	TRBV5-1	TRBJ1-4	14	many	TGCGCCAGCAGCTTGACGAGTACTAATGAAAAACTGTTTTTT	CASSLTSTNEKLFF
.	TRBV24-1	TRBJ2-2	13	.	TGTGCCACCAGTGATCGGTACACCGGGGAGCTGTTTTTT	CATSDRYTGELFF
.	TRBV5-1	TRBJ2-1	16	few	TGCGCCAGCAGCTCCTTAGGATGGATTATGGGAGAGACCCTGTACTTC	CASSSLGWIMGETLYF
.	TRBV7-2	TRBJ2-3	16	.	TGTGCCGGCAGCGCCATACGGGGGTTTAGCACAGATACGCAGTATTTT	CAGSAIRGFSTDTQYF
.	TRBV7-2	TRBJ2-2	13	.	TGTGCCAGCAGACCCACGCAGGTCGGGGAGCTGTTTTTT	CASRPTQVGELFF
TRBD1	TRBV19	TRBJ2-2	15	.	TGTGCCAGTAGTTTCCGACAGGGTGCTACCGGGGAGCTGTTTTTT	CASSFRQGATGELFF
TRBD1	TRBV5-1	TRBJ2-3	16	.	TGCGCCAGCATCACCGGAACAGGGGGTATCACAGATACGCAGTATTTT	CASITGTGGITDTQYF
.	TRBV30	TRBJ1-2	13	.	TGTGCCTGGAGTAGGGAAACGAGCTACGGCTACACCTTC	CAWSRETSYGYTF
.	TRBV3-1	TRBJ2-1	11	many	TGTGCCAGCAGCCTTCGGTATGAGCAGTTCTTC	CASSLRYEQFF